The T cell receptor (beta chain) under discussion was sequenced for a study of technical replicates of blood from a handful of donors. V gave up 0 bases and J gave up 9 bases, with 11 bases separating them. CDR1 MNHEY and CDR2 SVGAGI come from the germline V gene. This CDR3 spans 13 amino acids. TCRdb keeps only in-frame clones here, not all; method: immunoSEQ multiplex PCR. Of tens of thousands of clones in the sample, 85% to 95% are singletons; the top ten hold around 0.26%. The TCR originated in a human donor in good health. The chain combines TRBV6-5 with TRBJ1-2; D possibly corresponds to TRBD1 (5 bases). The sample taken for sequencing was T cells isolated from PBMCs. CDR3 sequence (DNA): TGTGCCAGCAGTTACTCTTCGGGACTGAGCTACACCTTC. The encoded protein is CASSYSSGLSYTF.